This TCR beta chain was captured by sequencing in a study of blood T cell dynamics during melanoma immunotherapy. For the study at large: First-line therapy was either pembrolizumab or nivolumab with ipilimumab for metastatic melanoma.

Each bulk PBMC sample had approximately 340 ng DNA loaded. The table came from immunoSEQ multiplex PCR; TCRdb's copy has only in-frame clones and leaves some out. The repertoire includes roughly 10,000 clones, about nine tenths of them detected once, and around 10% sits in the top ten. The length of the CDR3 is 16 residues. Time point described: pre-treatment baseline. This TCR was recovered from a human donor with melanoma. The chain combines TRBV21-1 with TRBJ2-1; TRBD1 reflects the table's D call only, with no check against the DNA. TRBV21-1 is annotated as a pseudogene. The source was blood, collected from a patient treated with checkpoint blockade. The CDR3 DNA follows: TGTGCCAGCAGCAAATGGACAGGACTCTCCTACAATGAGCAGTTCTTC. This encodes CASSKWTGLSYNEQFF.